The 20 T cell receptor beta chains listed next were all sequenced from one sample in a study of CD8+CD57+ T cells in acquired aplastic anemia. Before being chosen for sequencing, patients had shown CD8+CD57+ cell expansion by flow cytometry. Genomic DNA was employed as the template in profiling TCR beta VDJ and CDR3. TCRdb fed the reads into MiXCR, producing one record per CDR3 protein. The table lists under 500,000 distinct CDR3 sequences, around 32% of them singletons, with approximately 0.82% in the top ten. Sample: sorted CD4+, CD8+, or CD8+CD57+ T cells (not recorded which) from PBMCs. Receptor source: a human donor with aplastic anemia.

This clonotype showed up many times. The J gene is TRBJ2-7, the V gene TRBV5-1; 7 nucleotides match TRBD2. The CDR3 contains 14 residues. Trimming cost V 1 base and J 5 bases; bases outside gene matches: 6. Per the germline V gene, CDR1 is SGHRS and CDR2 is YFSETQ. The CDR3 loop is CASSLLSAGDEQYF. The CDR3 bases are TGCGCCAGCAGCTTGCTCTCGGCGGGGGACGAGCAGTACTTC.

There are a few counts of this clonotype. This chain uses TRBV20-1 with TRBJ2-1; no clear D. The CDR3 is 15 residues long. Germline assignment: CDR1 DFQATT and CDR2 SNEGSKA (reference sequence). Trimming stripped 1 base from V and 2 bases from J, with 12 bases between. CDR3 DNA sequence: TGCAGTGCTAGAGGCAACAGCTACCCCTACAATGAGCAGTTCTTC. Its protein product is CSARGNSYPYNEQFF.

This clonotype was detected ten times or more. This chain joins TRBV24-1 and TRBJ1-4, with 8 bases identical to TRBD1. J gave up 8 bases and V 4 bases, and 8 bases lay outside the gene matches. The germline CDR1 and CDR2 sequences are KGHDR and SFDVKD. This CDR3 spans 15 amino acids. CDR3 residues: CATSESGTGGEKLFF. The DNA of the CDR3 is TGTGCCACCAGTGAGTCCGGGACAGGTGGAGAAAAACTGTTTTTT.

This clonotype was found many times. The chain recombines TRBV7-3 with TRBJ2-5, with D maybe TRBD1 (6 bases). The CDR3 spans 15 residues. Trimming stripped 3 bases from V and 5 bases from J, with 16 bases between. The germline V gene encodes CDR1 SGHTA and CDR2 FQGTGA. The CDR3 coding sequence is TGTGCCAGCAGCTTGGCCGGGACACGGTCGGAGACCCAGTACTTC. The encoded protein is CASSLAGTRSETQYF.

The V gene is TRBV19, the J gene TRBJ1-1; D gene unclear. Germline CDR1 reads LNHDA; CDR2 reads SQIVND (reference sequence). Trimming removed 5 bases from V and 8 bases from J, with 21 bases in between. There are 15 residues in the CDR3. CDR3 DNA sequence: TGTGCCAGTAGTGCCTTTCTTACAGTCGGGGTGGAAGCTTTCTTT. Protein: CASSAFLTVGVEAFF.

This clonotype was counted once. This chain connects TRBV2 to TRBJ1-6; 10 nucleotides agree with TRBD1. Germline CDR1 SNHLY, CDR2 FYNNEI. V was clipped by 4 bases and J by 8 bases; unmatched bases: 8. The CDR3 runs to 16 residues. CDR3 coding DNA: TGTGCCAGCAGTGCCGGGACAGGGGACTCCTATTCACCCCTCCACTTT. It translates to CASSAGTGDSYSPLHF. Using reference TRBV2 and TRBJ1-6 for the parts outside the CDR3, the full variable domain is EPEVTQTPSHQVTQMGQEVILRCVPISNHLYFYWYRQILGQKVEFLVSFYNNEISEKSEIFDDQFSVERPDGSNFTLKIRSTKLEDSAMYFCASSAGTGDSYSPLHFGNGTRLTVT.

Here the CDR3 reads CASSLTADYEQYF. The CDR3 DNA follows: TGTGCCAGCAGCTTAACGGCAGACTACGAGCAGTACTTC. The chain combines TRBV11-2 with TRBJ2-7; no definite D call. There are 13 residues in the CDR3. Germline loops: CDR1 SGHAT, CDR2 FQNNGV. Trimming left V 2 bases short and J 3 bases short, with 8 bases between. Based on the CDR3 plus reference TRBV11-2 and TRBJ2-7, the full variable domain is EAGVAQSPRYKIIEKRQSVAFWCNPISGHATLYWYQQILGQGPKLLIQFQNNGVVDDSQLPKDRFSAERLKGVDSTLKIQPAKLEDSAVYLCASSLTADYEQYFGPGTRLTVT.

This sequence joins TRBV19 and TRBJ1-5; D possibly corresponds to TRBD1 (6 bases). The germline CDR1 and CDR2 sequences are LNHDA and SQIVND (reference sequence). The CDR3 length is 14 residues. The V and J ends lost 7 bases and 5 bases respectively, with 15 bases between them. The CDR3 loop is CASTGGQDYQPQHF. CDR3 coding DNA: TGTGCCAGTACGGGGGGGCAGGATTATCAGCCCCAGCATTTT.

This clonotype occurred a few times. V and J are TRBV20-1 and TRBJ2-7; possibly TRBD1 for D (6 bases). Germline CDR1 and CDR2: DFQATT and SNEGSKA (reference sequence). CDR3 length: 16 residues. Deletions cut 0 bases from V and 1 base from J, with 16 bases between. In DNA, the CDR3 is TGCAGTGCTAGAGATCCTCTTGACAGGCCGTCCTACGAGCAGTACTTC. It encodes CSARDPLDRPSYEQYF.

The chain recombines TRBV5-4 with TRBJ1-3; D unclear. Germline CDR1 and CDR2: SGHNT and YYREEE (reference sequence). Trimming shortened V by 0 bases and J by 0 bases, and 16 bases separated the two germline ends. The CDR3 consists of 18 residues. The DNA of the CDR3 is TGTGCCAGCAGCTTGGCCGGGAGACACCTGATCTCTGGAAACACCATATATTTT. Protein sequence: CASSLAGRHLISGNTIYF.

This clonotype has just a few counts. This chain's CDR3 is CASSSAGTSVTDTQYF. DNA for the CDR3: TGTGCCAGCAGCTCGGCCGGGACTAGCGTTACAGATACGCAGTATTTT. V gene TRBV5-4 combines with J gene TRBJ2-3, with 10 bases fitting TRBD2. Trimming cost V 3 bases and J 3 bases; bases outside gene matches: 7. Germline V gene lookup returns CDR1 SGHNT and CDR2 YYREEE (reference sequence). This CDR3 contains 16 residues.

A few counts support this clonotype. The V gene is TRBV19, the J gene TRBJ1-1; D remains unclear. There are 11 residues in the CDR3. V was pared by 3 bases and J by 5 bases, with 4 bases between. CDR1 and CDR2 (germline): LNHDA, SQIVND (reference sequence). The CDR3 reads CASSMGTEAFF. CDR3 DNA sequence: TGTGCCAGTAGTATGGGGACTGAAGCTTTCTTT.

This clonotype has a count of ten or more. This rearrangement joins TRBV20-1 to TRBJ1-1; D may be TRBD1 (5 bases). With 8 bases removed from V and 0 bases from J, the gap between germline ends came to 16 bases. Germline CDR1 and CDR2: DFQATT and SNEGSKA (reference sequence). This CDR3 spans 14 amino acids. The CDR3 loop reads CSLQLGQLNTEAFF. As DNA, the CDR3 is TGCAGTCTACAGCTGGGGCAATTGAACACTGAAGCTTTCTTT.

In its sample, this clonotype was seen many times. The genes are TRBV2 and TRBJ1-6; no definite D call. This CDR3 comprises 15 residues. Germline CDR1 is SNHLY and CDR2 is FYNNEI. V lost 4 bases, J lost 5 bases, and 12 bases lay in between. The CDR3 DNA reads as TGTGCCAGCAGTGGGACGGCCCCGAATAATTCACCCCTCCACTTT. Amino acids: CASSGTAPNNSPLHF.

This clonotype was seen just once. The gene calls are TRBV2 and TRBJ1-6; D may be TRBD1 (6 bases). The V and J ends lost 3 bases and 9 bases respectively, with 12 bases between them. The CDR3 totals 14 residues. CDR1 is SNHLY, CDR2 FYNNEI, per germline. CDR3 nucleotide sequence: TGTGCCAGCAGTGACGGGCAGGGGACTTCACCCCTCCACTTT. This sequence encodes CASSDGQGTSPLHF.

V and J are TRBV4-2 and TRBJ2-7, with D hard to call. The length of the CDR3 is 13 residues. Germline loops: CDR1 LGHNA, CDR2 YNFKEQ. Trimming stripped 0 bases from V and 2 bases from J, with 5 bases between. CDR3 coding DNA: TGTGCCAGCAGCCAAGAAACTACCTACGAGCAGTACTTC. Translation gives CASSQETTYEQYF.

The chain joins TRBV20-1 to TRBJ2-2, with 9 bases identical to TRBD1. Germline CDR1 and CDR2: DFQATT and SNEGSKA (reference sequence). The CDR3 has 16 residues. With 0 bases clipped from V and 4 bases from J, the junction kept 6 bases outside the gene matches. CDR3: CSARESRTGVTGELFF. The DNA of the CDR3 is TGCAGTGCTAGAGAAAGTAGGACAGGGGTCACCGGGGAGCTGTTTTTT.

The chain joins TRBV5-1 to TRBJ2-3, with a weak D call TRBD2 (6 bases). CDR1 and CDR2 from the germline V gene are SGHRS and YFSETQ. This CDR3 has 14 residues. V was cut by 5 bases and J by 6 bases, with 16 bases left in between. The CDR3 coding sequence is TGCGCCAGCAGTGGATCGACTGGGGGGGATACGCAGTATTTT. It yields the protein CASSGSTGGDTQYF.

The gene calls are TRBV19 and TRBJ1-2; D uncertain. The germline V and J ends were trimmed by 3 bases and 4 bases, with 12 bases remaining between them. Germline V gene sequence: CDR1 LNHDA, CDR2 SQIVND (reference sequence). CDR3 size: 14 residues. CDR3 sequence reads: CASSIGQASYGYTF. CDR3 nucleotides: TGTGCCAGTAGTATCGGGCAGGCTTCCTATGGCTACACCTTC.

The chain employs TRBV10-3 and TRBJ1-1; D may be TRBD1 (6 bases). Germline lookup yields CDR1 ENHRY and CDR2 SYGVKD. This CDR3 spans 14 amino acids. The ends were cut back, 6 bases at V and 1 base at J, with 12 bases in the middle. The CDR3 reads CAISRGRPNTEAFF. The DNA for the CDR3 is TGTGCCATCAGCAGGGGACGGCCGAACACTGAAGCTTTCTTT.